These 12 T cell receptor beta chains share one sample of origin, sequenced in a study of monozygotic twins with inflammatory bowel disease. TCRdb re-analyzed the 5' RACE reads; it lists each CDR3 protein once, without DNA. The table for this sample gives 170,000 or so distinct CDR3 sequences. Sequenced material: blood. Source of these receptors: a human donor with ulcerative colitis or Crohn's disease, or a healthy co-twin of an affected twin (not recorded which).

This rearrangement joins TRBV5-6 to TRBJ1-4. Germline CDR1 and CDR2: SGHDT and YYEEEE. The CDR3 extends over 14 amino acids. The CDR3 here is CASSPQATNEKLFF.

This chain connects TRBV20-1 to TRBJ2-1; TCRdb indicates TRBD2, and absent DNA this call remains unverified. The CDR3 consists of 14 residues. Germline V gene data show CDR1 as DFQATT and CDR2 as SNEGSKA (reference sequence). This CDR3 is CSARDLAGVNEQFF.

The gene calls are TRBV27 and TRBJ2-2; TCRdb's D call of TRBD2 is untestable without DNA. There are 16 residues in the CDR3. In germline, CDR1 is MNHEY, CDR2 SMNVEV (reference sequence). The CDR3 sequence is CASSQISGRYTGELFF.

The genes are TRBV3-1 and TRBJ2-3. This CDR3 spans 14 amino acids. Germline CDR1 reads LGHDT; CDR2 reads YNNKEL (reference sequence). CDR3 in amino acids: CASSQVSFLGTQYF.

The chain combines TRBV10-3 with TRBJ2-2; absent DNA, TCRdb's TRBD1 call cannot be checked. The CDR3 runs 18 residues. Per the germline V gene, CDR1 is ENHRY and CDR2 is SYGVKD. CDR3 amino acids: CATTPPPSGTGATGELFF.

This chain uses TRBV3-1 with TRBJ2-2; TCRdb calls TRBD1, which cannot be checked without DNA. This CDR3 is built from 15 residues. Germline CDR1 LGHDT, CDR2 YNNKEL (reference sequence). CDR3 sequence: CASTQGTGKTGELFF.

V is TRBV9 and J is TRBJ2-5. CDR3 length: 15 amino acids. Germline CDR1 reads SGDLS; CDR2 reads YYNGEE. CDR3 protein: CASSVESRKEETQYF.

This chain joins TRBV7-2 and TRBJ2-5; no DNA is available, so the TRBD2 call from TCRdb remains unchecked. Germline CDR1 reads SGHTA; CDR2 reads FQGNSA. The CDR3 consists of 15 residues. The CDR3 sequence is CASSLDPRLQETQYF.

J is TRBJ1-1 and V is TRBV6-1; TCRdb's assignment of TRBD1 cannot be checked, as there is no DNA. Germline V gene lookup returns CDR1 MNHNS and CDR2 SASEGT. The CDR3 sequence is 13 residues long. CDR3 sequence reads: CASTLHRDTEAFF.

Here the CDR3 reads CASSLDRLNYGYTF. The chain recombines TRBV11-2 with TRBJ1-2. The CDR3 sequence is 14 residues long. Germline assignment: CDR1 SGHAT and CDR2 FQNNGV.

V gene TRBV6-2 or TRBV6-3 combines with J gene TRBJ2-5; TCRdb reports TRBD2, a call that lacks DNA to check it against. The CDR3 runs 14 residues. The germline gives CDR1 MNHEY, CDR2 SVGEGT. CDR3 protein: CASSRLAGVKTQYF.

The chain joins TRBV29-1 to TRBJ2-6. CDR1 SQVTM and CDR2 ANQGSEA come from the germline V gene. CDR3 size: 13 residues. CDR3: CSVVKSGANVLTF.